The text below deals with one T cell receptor (beta chain). The data derive from a study of blood T cell repertoires in COVID-19. Study-level background: Collection of acute and convalescent COVID-19 samples took place in the United States, Italy and Spain.

In the authors' methods: Estimation of nucleated cell counts relied on the amplification of reference gene primers. Method: immunoSEQ multiplex PCR; TCRdb's copy keeps in-frame clones and lacks some. V, J and clone size were drawn from that table, and D and trimming were deduced from the DNA. The sample shows 100,000 to 150,000 clones, about 86% of them seen only once. CDR3 length equals 15 residues. V lost 4 bases to trimming and J lost 0 bases; unmatched junction nucleotides: 2. In germline, CDR1 is MNHNY, CDR2 SVGAGI (reference sequence). The sequencing sample was made of peripheral blood. This TCR derives from a woman aged 45 to 65 with acute or convalescent COVID-19. V usage is TRBV6-6 and J usage is TRBJ2-1; 8 bases fit TRBD2. The CDR3 bases are TGTGCCAGCAGTTCAAGCGGGAGCTCCTACAATGAGCAGTTCTTC. It codes for CASSSSGSSYNEQFF.